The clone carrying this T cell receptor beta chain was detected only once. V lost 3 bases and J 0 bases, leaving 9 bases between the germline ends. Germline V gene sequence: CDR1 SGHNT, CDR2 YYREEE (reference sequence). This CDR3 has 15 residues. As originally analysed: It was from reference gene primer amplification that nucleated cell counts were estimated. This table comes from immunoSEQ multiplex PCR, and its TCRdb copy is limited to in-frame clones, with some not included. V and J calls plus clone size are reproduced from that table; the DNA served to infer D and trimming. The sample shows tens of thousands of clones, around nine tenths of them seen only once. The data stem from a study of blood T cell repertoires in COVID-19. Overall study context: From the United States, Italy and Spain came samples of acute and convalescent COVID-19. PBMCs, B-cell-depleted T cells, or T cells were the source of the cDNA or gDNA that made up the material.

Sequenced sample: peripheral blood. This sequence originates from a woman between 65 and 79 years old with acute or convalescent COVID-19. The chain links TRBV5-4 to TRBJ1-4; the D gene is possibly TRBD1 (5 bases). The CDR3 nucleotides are TGTGCCAGCAGCTCGGGGGTGTCAACTAATGAAAAACTGTTTTTT. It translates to CASSSGVSTNEKLFF.